This TCR beta chain originates from a study of cytomegalovirus exposure and HLA in healthy donors. Background on the study: Most donors, 81% of approximately 400 genotyped, fell in the Caucasian-associated ancestry cluster.

The CDR3 consists of 13 residues. V gave up 5 bases and J gave up 7 bases; unmatched junction bases: 7. From germline, CDR1 is SGHTA and CDR2 FQGNSA. This clone was counted a single time. Amplification used 60 Vbeta primers and 13 Jbeta primers. Sequencing was performed with immunoSEQ multiplex PCR; in TCRdb, only in-frame clones are kept and a portion is missing. The repertoire consists of some 190,000 clones, with about four fifths occurring once and the leading ten covering about 1.6%. V usage is TRBV7-2 and J usage is TRBJ1-2; 7 positions agree with TRBD1. This clonotype was sampled from a man aged 35 to 55 in good health and CMV-seronegative. The sample was PBMCs. In DNA, the CDR3 is TGTGCCAGCAGCGTACAGGGGTCAATTGGCTACACCTTC. Translated, it gives CASSVQGSIGYTF. The variable domain in full, with the rest retrieved from reference TRBV7-2 and TRBJ1-2, is GAGVSQSPSNKVTEKGKDVELRCDPISGHTALYWYRQSLGQGLEFLIYFQGNSAPDKSGLPSDRFSAERTGGSVSTLTIQRTQQEDSAVYLCASSVQGSIGYTFGSGTRLTVV.